This TCR beta chain was observed in a study of cytomegalovirus exposure and HLA in healthy donors. Primers included in the PCR were 60 Vbeta and 13 Jbeta primers. The assay was immunoSEQ multiplex PCR, and TCRdb's table has in-frame clones only and misses some. The sample holds 90,000 to 150,000 clones, 65% to 85% seen once. This CDR3 region has 15 residues. Trimming pared 0 bases from V and 0 bases from J, leaving 7 bases between. Germline lookup yields CDR1 SGHDT and CDR2 YYEEEE. The chain links TRBV5-6 to TRBJ1-3, with TRBD1 as a possible D gene (5 bases). The TCR was taken from a man aged 45-65 years in good health and CMV-seropositive. The sequencing input was PBMCs. The CDR3 DNA follows: TGTGCCAGCAGCTTGGTGACAGTCTCTGGAAACACCATATATTTT. Translating gives CASSLVTVSGNTIYF.